This T cell receptor beta chain stems from a study of human T cells and chemical hapten exposure. Study-level information: Read at 6 days, the patch tests placed 0.01% DPC on the upper back. Largely, small differences in pooled library volume made per-sample TCR yields vary.

In its sample, this clonotype was seen a few times. Its antigen is unidentified. Study-level findings and limits: Correlating positively with patch test score were the PT1 expanded TCR counts.

MiXCR, applied by TCRdb to the RACE reads, yields one record per CDR3 protein. The table has fewer than 150,000 distinct CDR3 sequences, roughly 13% seen once. Looked up from germline, CDR1 is SQVTM and CDR2 is ANQGSEA. V was shortened by 6 bases and J by 3 bases, with 12 bases between the two germline ends. The CDR3 sequence is 12 residues long. Sample time point: patch test 1, 2 weeks after DPC sensitization. Treatment specified: therapeutic diphenylcyclopropenone sensitization with weekly scalp DPC. Donation of samples came from alopecia patients who were 18 to 70 years old and suitable for DPC. The sequence derives from a man younger than 35 with alopecia areata. Some clones in this sample may be carry-over from other donors' samples. Material: whole blood, obtained in connection with sensitization to the hapten diphenylcyclopropenone (DPC). The chain links TRBV29-1 to TRBJ2-7, with a tentative D call TRBD1 (6 bases). The CDR3 bases are TGCAGCGTCCGACAGGCCTACTACGAGCAGTACTTC. The encoded protein is CSVRQAYYEQYF.